The 4 T cell receptor beta chains in this list originate from one sample, sequenced in a study of a mutant IDH1 vaccine in newly diagnosed glioma. The sample's time point: week 11, during vaccination. Every vaccination contained 300 ug of the mutant IDH1 20-mer peptide and was paired with topical imiquimod. The antigens these receptors bind are not known. Repertoires were generated with immunoSEQ multiplex PCR, while TCRdb's copy carries only in-frame clones and drops some. The table shows some 130,000 clones, with about 80% occurring only once. Specimen: PBMCs, collected from a glioma patient whose treatment included an IDH1 peptide vaccine. These TCRs come from a man between 35 and 55 years old with glioma.

This rearrangement joins TRBV5-1 to TRBJ2-7, with TRBD1 as a possible D gene (6 bases). The germline V and J ends were trimmed by 1 base and 2 bases, with 16 bases remaining between them. The CDR3 consists of 16 residues. The germline gives CDR1 SGHRS, CDR2 YFSETQ. The CDR3, as DNA: TGCGCCAGCAGCTTGCGGTCAGGGGCGATGACCTACGAGCAGTACTTC. This sequence encodes CASSLRSGAMTYEQYF.

The rearrangement links TRBV7-2 to TRBJ2-7, with 10 nucleotides matching TRBD2. This CDR3 region has 19 residues. The V gene's germline CDR1 is SGHTA and CDR2 FQGNSA. With V trimmed by 3 bases and J by 0 bases, 14 bases remained unmatched. CDR3 coding DNA: TGTGCCAGCAGCTTCCTCCAATTAGCGGGGGGCCGCATCTCCTACGAGCAGTACTTC. This codes for CASSFLQLAGGRISYEQYF.

This clone turned up a few times. The J gene is TRBJ1-1, the V gene TRBV18; no clear D gene. The CDR3 spans 15 residues. V lost 1 base to trimming and J lost 0 bases, with 9 bases between them. CDR1 and CDR2 (germline): KGHSH, LQKENI. The chain's CDR3 is CASSPRPAMNTEAFF. The CDR3 DNA reads as TGTGCCAGCTCACCACGGCCGGCAATGAACACTGAAGCTTTCTTT.

CDR3 in DNA: TGTGCCAGCAGGGCAGTATACGCAGGCCCTCAGCAGTACTTC. The encoded protein is CASRAVYAGPQQYF. The chain combines TRBV7-9 with TRBJ2-7, with D uncertain. There are 14 residues in the CDR3. Looked up from germline, CDR1 is SEHNR and CDR2 is FQNEAQ (reference sequence). V shed 6 bases and J shed 8 bases, with 20 bases lying between them.